Sequencing of this T cell receptor (beta chain) was carried out in a study of identical twins. A few counts support this clonotype. Its target is not known. Healthy Caucasians made up all donors. The study, taken as a whole, reports: There were fewer insertions in abundant cord blood beta clonotypes, but memory repertoires showed no such pattern. Models came in too low on out-of-frame TCR alpha sharing in monozygotic twins.

TCRdb passed the 5' RACE reads through MiXCR, listing each CDR3 protein once. The sample shows a few hundred thousand distinct CDR3 sequences, 13% to 15% of them seen only once. The sample was also linked to a second study, of yellow fever vaccine responses in identical twins.

The sequence derives from a woman aged 18-29 years in good health. The sample taken for sequencing was CD4+ T cells sorted from blood.

The CDR3 spells CSAREAGKETQYF. CDR3 sequence (DNA): TGCAGTGCTAGAGAGGCGGGAAAAGAGACCCAGTACTTC. The chain joins TRBV20-1 to TRBJ2-5; a possible D gene is TRBD2 (6 bases). The CDR3 runs to 13 residues. V was pared by 0 bases and J by 3 bases, with 8 bases between. Germline V gene lookup returns CDR1 DFQATT and CDR2 SNEGSKA (reference sequence).